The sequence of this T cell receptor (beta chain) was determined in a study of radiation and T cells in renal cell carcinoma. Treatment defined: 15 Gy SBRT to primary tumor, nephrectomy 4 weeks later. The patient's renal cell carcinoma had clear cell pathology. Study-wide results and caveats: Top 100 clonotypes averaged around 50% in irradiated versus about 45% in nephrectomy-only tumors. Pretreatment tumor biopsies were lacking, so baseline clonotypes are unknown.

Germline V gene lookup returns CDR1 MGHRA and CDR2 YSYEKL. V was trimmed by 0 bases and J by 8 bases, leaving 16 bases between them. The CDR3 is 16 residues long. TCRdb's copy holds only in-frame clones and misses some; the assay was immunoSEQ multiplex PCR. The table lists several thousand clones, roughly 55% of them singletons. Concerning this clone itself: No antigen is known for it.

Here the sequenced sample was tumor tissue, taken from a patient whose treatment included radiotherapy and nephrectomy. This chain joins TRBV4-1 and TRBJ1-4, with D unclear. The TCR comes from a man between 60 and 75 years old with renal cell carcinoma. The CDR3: CASSQEVTPVREKLFF. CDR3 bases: TGCGCCAGCAGCCAAGAAGTGACACCCGTCCGGGAAAAACTGTTTTTT.